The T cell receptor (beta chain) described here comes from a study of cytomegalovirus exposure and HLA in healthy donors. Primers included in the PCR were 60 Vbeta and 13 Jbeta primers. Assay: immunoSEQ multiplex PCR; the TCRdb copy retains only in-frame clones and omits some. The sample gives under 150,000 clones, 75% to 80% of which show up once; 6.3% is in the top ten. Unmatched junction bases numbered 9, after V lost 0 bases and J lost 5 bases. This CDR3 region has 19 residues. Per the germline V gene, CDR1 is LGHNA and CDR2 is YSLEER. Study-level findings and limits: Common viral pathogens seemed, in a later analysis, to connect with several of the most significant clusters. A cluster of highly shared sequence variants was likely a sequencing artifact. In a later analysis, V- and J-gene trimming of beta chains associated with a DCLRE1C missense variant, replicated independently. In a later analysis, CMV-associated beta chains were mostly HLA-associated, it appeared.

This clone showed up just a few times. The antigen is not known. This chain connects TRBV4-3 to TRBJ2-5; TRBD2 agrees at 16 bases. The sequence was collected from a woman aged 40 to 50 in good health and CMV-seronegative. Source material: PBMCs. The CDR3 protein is CASSQDSPRGLAGGETQYF. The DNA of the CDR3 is TGCGCCAGCAGCCAAGATTCGCCCCGGGGACTAGCGGGAGGGGAGACCCAGTACTTC.